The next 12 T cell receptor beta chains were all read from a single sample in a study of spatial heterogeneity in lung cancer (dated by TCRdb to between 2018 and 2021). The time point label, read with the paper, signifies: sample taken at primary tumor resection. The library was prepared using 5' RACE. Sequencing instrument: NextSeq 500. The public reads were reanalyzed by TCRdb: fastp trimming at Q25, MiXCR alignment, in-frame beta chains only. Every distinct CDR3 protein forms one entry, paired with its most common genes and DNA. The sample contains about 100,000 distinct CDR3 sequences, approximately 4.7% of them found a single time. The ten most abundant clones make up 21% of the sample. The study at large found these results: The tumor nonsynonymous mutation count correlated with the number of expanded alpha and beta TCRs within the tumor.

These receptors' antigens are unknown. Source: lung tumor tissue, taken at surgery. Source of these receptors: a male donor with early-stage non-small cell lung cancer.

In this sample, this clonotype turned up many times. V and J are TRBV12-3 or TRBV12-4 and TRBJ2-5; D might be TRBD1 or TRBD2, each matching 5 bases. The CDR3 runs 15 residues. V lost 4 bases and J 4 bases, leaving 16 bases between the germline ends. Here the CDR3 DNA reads TGTGCCAGCAGTTCAAGGACCGAGGGGTCAGAGACCCAGTACTTC. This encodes CASSSRTEGSETQYF.

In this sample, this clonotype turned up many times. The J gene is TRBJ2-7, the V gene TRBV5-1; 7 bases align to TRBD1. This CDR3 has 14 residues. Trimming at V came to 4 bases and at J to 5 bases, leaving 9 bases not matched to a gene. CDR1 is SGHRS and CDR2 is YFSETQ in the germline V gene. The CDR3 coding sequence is TGCGCCAGCAGCCCCGGGACAGCAGAAGACGAGCAGTACTTC. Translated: CASSPGTAEDEQYF. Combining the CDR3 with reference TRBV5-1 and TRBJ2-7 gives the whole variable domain KAGVTQTPRYLIKTRGQQVTLSCSPISGHRSVSWYQQTPGQGLQFLFEYFSETQRNKGNFPGRFSGRQFSNSRSEMNVSTLELGDSALYLCASSPGTAEDEQYFGPGTRLTVT.

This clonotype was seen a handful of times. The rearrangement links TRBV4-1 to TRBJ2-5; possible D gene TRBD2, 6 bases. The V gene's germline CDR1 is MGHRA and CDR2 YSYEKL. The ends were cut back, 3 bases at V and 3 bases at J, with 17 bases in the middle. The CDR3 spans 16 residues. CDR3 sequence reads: CASSQGPAGRKETQYF. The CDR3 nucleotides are TGCGCCAGCAGCCAGGGTCCAGCGGGCCGCAAAGAGACCCAGTACTTC.

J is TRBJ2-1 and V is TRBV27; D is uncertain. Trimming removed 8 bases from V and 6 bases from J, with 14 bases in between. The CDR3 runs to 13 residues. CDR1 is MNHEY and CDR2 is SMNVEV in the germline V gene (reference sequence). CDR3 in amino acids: CASQFDPSNEQFF. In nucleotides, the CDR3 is TGTGCCAGCCAATTCGATCCTTCCAATGAGCAGTTCTTC.

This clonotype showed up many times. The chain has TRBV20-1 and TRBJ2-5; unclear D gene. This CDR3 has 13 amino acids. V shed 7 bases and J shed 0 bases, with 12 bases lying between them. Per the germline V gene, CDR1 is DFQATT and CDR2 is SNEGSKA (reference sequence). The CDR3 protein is CSVRRTYQETQYF. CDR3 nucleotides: TGCAGTGTACGACGGACCTACCAAGAGACCCAGTACTTC.

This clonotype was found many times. The CDR3 is CASSLSSGGYEQYF. CDR3 in DNA: TGTGCCAGCAGCCTCTCGTCCGGGGGATACGAGCAGTACTTC. The gene calls are TRBV2 and TRBJ2-7; TRBD2 might be the D (6 bases). The CDR3 runs to 14 residues. Germline CDR1 and CDR2: SNHLY and FYNNEI. V gave up 6 bases and J gave up 4 bases, with 16 bases separating them.

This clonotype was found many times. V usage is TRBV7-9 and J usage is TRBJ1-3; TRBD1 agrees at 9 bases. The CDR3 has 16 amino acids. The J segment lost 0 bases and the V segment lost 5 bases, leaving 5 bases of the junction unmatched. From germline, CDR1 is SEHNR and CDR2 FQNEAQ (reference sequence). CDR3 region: CASSPQGATSGNTIYF. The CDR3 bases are TGTGCCAGCAGCCCACAGGGGGCCACCTCTGGAAACACCATATATTTT.

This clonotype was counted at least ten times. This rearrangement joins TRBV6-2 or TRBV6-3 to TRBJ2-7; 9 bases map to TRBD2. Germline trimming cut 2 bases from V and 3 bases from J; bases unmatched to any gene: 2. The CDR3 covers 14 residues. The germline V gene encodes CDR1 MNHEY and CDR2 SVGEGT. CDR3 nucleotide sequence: TGTGCCAGCAGTTACGCAGCGGGAGGCTACGAGCAGTACTTC. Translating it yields CASSYAAGGYEQYF.

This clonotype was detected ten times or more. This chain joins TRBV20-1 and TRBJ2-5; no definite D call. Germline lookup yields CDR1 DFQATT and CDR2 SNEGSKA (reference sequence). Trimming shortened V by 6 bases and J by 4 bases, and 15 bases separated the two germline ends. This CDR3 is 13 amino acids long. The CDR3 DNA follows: TGCAGTGCCCATTTCGGTTTTCGAGAGACCCAGTACTTC. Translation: CSAHFGFRETQYF.

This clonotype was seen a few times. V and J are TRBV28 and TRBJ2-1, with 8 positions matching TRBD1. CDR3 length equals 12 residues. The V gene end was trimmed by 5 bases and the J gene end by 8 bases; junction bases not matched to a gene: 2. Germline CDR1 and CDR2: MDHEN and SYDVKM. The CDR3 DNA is TGTGCCAGCAGTCAACAGGGGGATGAGCAGTTCTTC. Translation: CASSQQGDEQFF.

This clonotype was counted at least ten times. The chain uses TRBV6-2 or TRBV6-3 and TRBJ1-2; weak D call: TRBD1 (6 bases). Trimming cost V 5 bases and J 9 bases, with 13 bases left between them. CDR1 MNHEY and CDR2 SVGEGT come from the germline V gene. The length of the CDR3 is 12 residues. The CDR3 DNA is TGTGCCAGCAGTCGGGGGGGGGCGAGCTACACCTTC. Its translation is CASSRGGASYTF.

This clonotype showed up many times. CDR3: CASRTDRGAGELFF. The CDR3 DNA is TGTGCCAGCAGAACGGACAGGGGCGCCGGGGAGCTGTTTTTT. The chain has TRBV6-4 and TRBJ2-2, with 9 bases identical to TRBD1. CDR3 length: 14 amino acids. Germline-derived CDR1 and CDR2 are MRHNA and SNTAGT. Trimming cost V 6 bases and J 6 bases; bases outside gene matches: 5.